The entry below describes one TCR beta chain. Its antigen is as yet unknown. The sample originates from a study of shared clonotypes between healthy human individuals. Free of recent acute infections or vaccinations, the donors were healthy HIV-negative adults. The repertoire was sequenced with immunoSEQ multiplex PCR; TCRdb's copy has only in-frame clones and lacks some. The sample consists of about 2 million clones, 85% to 95% of them appearing once. Germline V gene lookup returns CDR1 SGHDT and CDR2 YYEEEE. The V end lost 0 bases, the J end lost 1 base, and 8 bases lay between the germline ends. This CDR3 is built from 15 residues. Study-level points and caveats: Sharing of clonotypes among donors was expected to vary with sequencing depth. Across subsets, estimated richness was generally greater for naive than for memory populations.

Sequenced input: naive CD4+ T cells sorted from blood. Described subset: CD45RA+ positively selected. V gene TRBV5-6 combines with J gene TRBJ2-1; D not resolved. This TCR was recovered from a man in his late teens or twenties in good health. This CDR3 is CASSLAVGSYNEQFF. CDR3 in DNA: TGTGCCAGCAGCTTGGCCGTGGGGTCCTACAATGAGCAGTTCTTC.